This is a list of T cell receptor beta chains from one sample in a study of cytomegalovirus exposure and HLA in healthy donors. TCRdb keeps only in-frame clones here, not all; method: immunoSEQ multiplex PCR. Here the sample spans 250,000 or so clones, 90% being singletons. Input material: PBMCs. Receptors were obtained from a woman aged 18-29 years in good health and CMV-seronegative. The CDR3 runs from the conserved cysteine through the conserved F or W. D genes are given only for firm matches. Size tells how often a clone was seen (once, few, many) or the class of an expanded clone, and some rows leave it out.

abundance	j_gene	v_gene	d_gene	CDR3nt	CDR3aa
few	TRBJ2-7	TRBV21-1	NA	TGTGCCAGCAGTGAAGACAGGGGGAGCTCCTACGAGCAGTACTTC	CASSEDRGSSYEQYF
NA	TRBJ2-1	TRBV7-2	NA	TGTGCCAGCAGCGCCCAGACAGCTTACCTCTACAATGAGCAGTTCTTC	CASSAQTAYLYNEQFF
NA	TRBJ1-1	TRBV11-2	TRBD1	TGTGCCAGCAGCTTTGACAGGGGTCCCACTGAAGCTTTCTTT	CASSFDRGPTEAFF
NA	TRBJ2-2	TRBV2	TRBD2	TGTGCCAGCAGCAGCGGGGGGCTGGAGCTGTTTTTT	CASSSGGLELFF
NA	TRBJ2-2	TRBV7-6	NA	TGTGCCAGCAGCTCCGACAGCTGGAACACCGGGGAGCTGTTTTTT	CASSSDSWNTGELFF
NA	TRBJ2-5	TRBV27	TRBD2	TGTGCCAGCAGTTTATCGTCTAGCGGGGTGGGTAAAGAGACCCAGTACTTC	CASSLSSSGVGKETQYF
NA	TRBJ1-2	TRBV7-9	TRBD1	TGTGCCAGCAGCCCAGGGACAGGGGCGACCTATGGCTACACCTTC	CASSPGTGATYGYTF
NA	TRBJ1-1	TRBV7-2	TRBD1	TGTGCCAGCAGCAGGGGACAGGGGCTAAACACTGAAGCTTTCTTT	CASSRGQGLNTEAFF
NA	TRBJ2-7	TRBV7-2	TRBD1	TGTGCCAGCAGCTACAACCGGGACAGGGGGTATTACGAGCAGTACTTC	CASSYNRDRGYYEQYF
NA	TRBJ2-5	TRBV7-2	TRBD2	TGTGCCAGCAGCTCCCGAATAGCGGGGGGGAAAGAGACCCAGTACTTC	CASSSRIAGGKETQYF
once	TRBJ2-5	TRBV20-1	NA	TGCAGTGCTAGCACAGGGGAGACCCAGTACTTC	CSASTGETQYF
NA	TRBJ2-5	TRBV9	TRBD2	TGTGCCAGCAGCTCAAGCGGGGGGGCGGTAGAGACCCAGTACTTC	CASSSSGGAVETQYF
NA	TRBJ2-2	TRBV6-4	TRBD2	TGTGCCAGCAGTGACCAAGTGAGTAGCGGGGGGGCACACACCGGGGAGCTGTTTTTT	CASSDQVSSGGAHTGELFF
NA	TRBJ2-7	TRBV6-1	TRBD1	TGTGCCAGCAGTATCGGACAGGGATCGTCCTACGAGCAGTACTTC	CASSIGQGSSYEQYF
NA	TRBJ2-7	TRBV5-4	NA	TGTGCCAGCAGCTCAAGATTCACAGGGCGGGAGCAGTACTTC	CASSSRFTGREQYF
NA	TRBJ2-1	TRBV5-7	NA	TGTGCCAGCAGCTTGCTTGTTCGTGGGCGCAATGAGCAGTTCTTC	CASSLLVRGRNEQFF
NA	TRBJ2-7	TRBV27	TRBD1	TGTGCCAGCAGTGCCACAGGGGGCGCGGGCTACGAGCAGTACTTC	CASSATGGAGYEQYF
NA	TRBJ2-1	TRBV4-1	TRBD2	TGCGCCAGCAGCCAAATAGCGGGGGGGCCCCTCAATGAGCAGTTCTTC	CASSQIAGGPLNEQFF
NA	TRBJ1-2	TRBV6-1	TRBD1	TGTGCCAGCAGCGAAACAGGGGGCAGGGGGTATGGCTACACCTTC	CASSETGGRGYGYTF
NA	TRBJ1-2	TRBV28	TRBD1	TGTGCCAGCAGTGAAGCCATGGACAGGAACTATGGCTACACCTTC	CASSEAMDRNYGYTF
NA	TRBJ2-2	TRBV19	TRBD1	TGTGCCAGTAGAAGAGACAGGGGGATCACCGGGGAGCTGTTTTTT	CASRRDRGITGELFF
NA	TRBJ1-1	TRBV5-6	NA	TGTGCCAGCAGCTTGACAGCGAACACTGAAGCTTTCTTT	CASSLTANTEAFF
NA	TRBJ2-5	TRBV25-1	NA	TGTGCCAGCAGTGTTGGGGGGCAAGAGACCCAGTACTTC	CASSVGGQETQYF
few	TRBJ2-7	TRBV7-3	NA	TGTGCCAGCAGCCAGGGAGGTGGCTACGAGCAGTACTTC	CASSQGGGYEQYF
NA	TRBJ1-2	TRBV5-1	TRBD1	TGCGCCAGCAGCCCAGGACAGGGTACCAACTATGGCTACACCTTC	CASSPGQGTNYGYTF
NA	TRBJ1-5	TRBV19	NA	TGTGCCAGTAGTATAAGAGGTAGCAATCAGCCCCAGCATTTT	CASSIRGSNQPQHF
NA	TRBJ1-1	TRBV19	NA	TGTGCCAGTAGTGTAGGGGCGGACCGGCTGGGTACGGGGGCTGAAGCTTTCTTT	CASSVGADRLGTGAEAFF
NA	TRBJ1-5	TRBV10-3	TRBD1	TGTGCCATCAGTACGGGACAGGGGGCCCAGCCCCAGCATTTT	CAISTGQGAQPQHF
few	TRBJ1-2	TRBV18	NA	TGTGCCAGCTCACCCCGATTGGGGGCGATGGACTATGGCTACACCTTC	CASSPRLGAMDYGYTF
NA	TRBJ1-6	TRBV5-1	NA	TGCGCCAGCAGCTTGGACGGACTCACGGACAATTCACCCCTCCACTTT	CASSLDGLTDNSPLHF
NA	TRBJ1-4	TRBV7-7	NA	TGTGAAGGGACGGGGGATGAAAAACTGTTTTTT	CEGTGDEKLFF
NA	TRBJ1-2	TRBV19	NA	TGTGCCAGTAGTGTGGAGTTTAACTATGGCTACACCTTC	CASSVEFNYGYTF
NA	TRBJ2-3	TRBV7-9	TRBD2	TGTGCCAGCAGCTCAGCGGGGGGGCGAACAGATACGCAGTATTTT	CASSSAGGRTDTQYF
NA	TRBJ2-7	TRBV27	NA	TGTGCCAGCTCAGTACAGGGTTCCCACGAGCAGTACTTC	CASSVQGSHEQYF
once	TRBJ2-5	TRBV27	NA	TGTGCCAGCAGTTCCTACACAGGGGGAGGGGAGACCCAGTACTTC	CASSSYTGGGETQYF
once	TRBJ2-2	TRBV11-3	NA	TGTGCCAGCAGCATAGGCAGGGCCGGGGAGCTGTTTTTT	CASSIGRAGELFF
NA	TRBJ1-1	TRBV13	NA	TGTGCCAGCAGCCCCGCCGGGCTGGCCAGGGTGACTGAAGCTTTCTTT	CASSPAGLARVTEAFF
NA	TRBJ1-4	TRBV28	NA	TGTGCCAGCAGTTTCTTTGCAACTAATGAAAAACTGTTTTTT	CASSFFATNEKLFF
NA	TRBJ2-7	TRBV5-1	TRBD1	TGCGCCAGCAGCTTGCTCGGGACAGGGGTTGACGAGCAGTACTTC	CASSLLGTGVDEQYF
NA	TRBJ2-3	TRBV6-5	NA	TGTGCCAGCAGAAAGTGGGACTCCTACACAGATACGCAGTATTTT	CASRKWDSYTDTQYF
NA	TRBJ2-1	TRBV7-9	TRBD1	TGTGCCAGCAGCTTAGTCAGGGGGCTCCAACGGAACAATGAGCAGTTCTTC	CASSLVRGLQRNNEQFF